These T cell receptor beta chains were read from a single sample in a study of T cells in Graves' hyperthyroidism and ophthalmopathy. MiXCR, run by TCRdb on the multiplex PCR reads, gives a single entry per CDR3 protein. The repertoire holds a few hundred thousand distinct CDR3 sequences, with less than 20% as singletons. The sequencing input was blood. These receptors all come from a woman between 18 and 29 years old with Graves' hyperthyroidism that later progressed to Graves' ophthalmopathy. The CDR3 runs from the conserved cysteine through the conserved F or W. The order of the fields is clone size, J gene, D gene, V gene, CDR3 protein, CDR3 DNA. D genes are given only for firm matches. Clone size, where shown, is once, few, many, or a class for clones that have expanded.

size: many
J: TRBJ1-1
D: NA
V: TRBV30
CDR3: CAWSSGGRNTEAFF
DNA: TGTGCCTGGAGTTCAGGCGGACGGAACACTGAAGCTTTCTTT

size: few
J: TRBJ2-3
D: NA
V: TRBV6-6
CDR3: CASSYSAGGTDTQYF
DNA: TGTGCCAGCAGTTACTCGGCCGGGGGCACAGATACGCAGTATTTT

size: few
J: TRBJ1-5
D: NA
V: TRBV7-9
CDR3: CASSGRGFNQPQHF
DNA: TGTGCCAGCAGCGGCAGGGGATTCAATCAGCCCCAGCATTTT

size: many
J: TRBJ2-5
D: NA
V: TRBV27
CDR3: CASSSNPLQETQYF
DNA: TGTGCCAGCAGTTCGAACCCCCTCCAAGAGACCCAGTACTTC

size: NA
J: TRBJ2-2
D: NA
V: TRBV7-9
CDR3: CASSLALPLPTGELFF
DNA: TGTGCCAGCAGCTTAGCGCTCCCGTTACCGACCGGGGAGCTGTTTTTT

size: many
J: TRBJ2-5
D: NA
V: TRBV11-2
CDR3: CASTTLTAHQYF
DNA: TGTGCCAGCACCACCCTCACGGCCCACCAGTACTTC

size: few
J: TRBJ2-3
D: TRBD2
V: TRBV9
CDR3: CASSVGFSGSSDTQYF
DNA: TGTGCCAGCAGCGTAGGTTTTAGCGGGAGCTCAGATACGCAGTATTTT

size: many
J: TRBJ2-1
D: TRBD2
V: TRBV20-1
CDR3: CSAQREVDNEQFF
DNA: TGCAGTGCCCAGCGGGAGGTCGACAATGAGCAGTTCTTC

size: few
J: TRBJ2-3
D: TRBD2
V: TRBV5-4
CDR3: CASSLELAGGFQPDTQYF
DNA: TGTGCCAGCAGCTTGGAGCTAGCGGGAGGGTTTCAGCCGGATACGCAGTATTTT

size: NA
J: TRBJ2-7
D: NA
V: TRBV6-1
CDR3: CASSEDPTTPSYEQYF
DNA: TGTGCCAGCAGTGAAGATCCCACAACTCCCTCCTACGAGCAGTACTTC

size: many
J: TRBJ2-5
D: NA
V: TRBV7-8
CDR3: CASSRNRGAGETQYF
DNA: TGTGCCAGCAGCCGTAATCGGGGGGCGGGAGAGACCCAGTACTTC

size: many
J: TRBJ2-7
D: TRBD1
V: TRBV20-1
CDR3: CSARGGQGPYEQYF
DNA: TGCAGTGCTAGAGGGGGACAGGGGCCCTACGAGCAGTACTTC

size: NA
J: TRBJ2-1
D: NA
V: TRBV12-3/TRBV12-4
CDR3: CASSSLAPQSEQFF
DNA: TGTGCCAGCAGTTCTCTAGCGCCTCAATCTGAGCAGTTCTTC

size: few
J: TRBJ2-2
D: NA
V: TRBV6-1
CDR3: CASGNGLAWTGELFF
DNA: TGTGCCAGCGGCAATGGCCTAGCGTGGACCGGGGAGCTGTTTTTT

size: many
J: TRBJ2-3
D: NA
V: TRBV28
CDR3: CASSLGGQNTDTQYF
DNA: TGTGCCAGCAGTTTAGGAGGGCAGAACACAGATACGCAGTATTTT